The 26 T cell receptor beta chains below were found in one sample sequenced in a study of shared clonotypes between healthy human individuals. TCRdb keeps only in-frame clones here, not all; method: immunoSEQ multiplex PCR. The sample comprises roughly 2,000,000 clones, roughly 93% of which are singletons, and around 1.8% rests with the top ten. CD45RO-negative CD8 cells positively selected for CCR7 made up the naive population, which excluded terminally differentiated effector memory CD45RA+ cells. The sequenced sample consisted of naive CD8+ T cells from PBMCs. The receptors come from a man aged 18 to 29 in good health. Some clones in this sample may be carry-over from other donors' samples.

The J gene is TRBJ2-3, the V gene TRBV5-4, with TRBD2 identical over 11 bases. The CDR3 sequence is 16 residues long. V shed 2 bases and J 2 bases; nucleotides not matched to a gene: 4. The germline CDR1 and CDR2 sequences are SGHNT and YYREEE (reference sequence). Here the CDR3 reads CASSFLAGGVTDTQYF. CDR3 sequence (DNA): TGTGCCAGCAGCTTTCTAGCGGGAGGTGTCACAGATACGCAGTATTTT.

This clone was seen more than once but under ten times. This chain links TRBV27 with TRBJ1-1; 9 bases are shared with TRBD1. The CDR3 extends over 15 amino acids. Germline CDR1 reads MNHEY; CDR2 reads SMNVEV (reference sequence). V lost 6 bases and J lost 5; bases outside the gene matches: 10. The CDR3 reads CASSPFGTGSTEAFF. As DNA, the CDR3 is TGTGCCAGCAGCCCATTTGGGACAGGGTCAACTGAAGCTTTCTTT.

The chain joins TRBV27 to TRBJ2-1; TRBD2 agrees at 11 bases. There are 16 residues in the CDR3. The germline CDR1 and CDR2 sequences are MNHEY and SMNVEV (reference sequence). V lost 4 bases and J lost 4; bases outside the gene matches: 6. For the CDR3, the DNA is TGTGCCAGCAGTTCCTTAGCGGGAGGGCTTTACAATGAGCAGTTCTTC. It translates to CASSSLAGGLYNEQFF.

The DNA for the CDR3 is TGTGCCAGCAGACTCGGACTGTCCTCCTACGAGCAGTACTTC. Its translation: CASRLGLSSYEQYF. This rearrangement joins TRBV28 to TRBJ2-7; tentative D call: TRBD2 (5 bases). V was shortened by 6 bases and J by 0 bases, with 12 bases between the two germline ends. CDR1 MDHEN and CDR2 SYDVKM come from the germline V gene. CDR3 length: 14 amino acids.

This clone was seen just once. This chain uses TRBV15 with TRBJ1-4, with D perhaps TRBD1 (5 bases). The V gene's germline CDR1 is LNHNV and CDR2 YYDKDF (reference sequence). The V gene lost 5 bases and the J gene lost 7 bases, with 23 bases spanning the gap. The CDR3 has 17 residues. CDR3 sequence: CATSEGPQGRVGEKLFF. CDR3 coding DNA: TGTGCCACCAGCGAGGGGCCTCAGGGAAGGGTCGGTGAAAAACTGTTTTTT.

The chain is built from TRBV27 and TRBJ2-1; 12 nucleotides agree with TRBD2. V was pared by 10 bases and J by 0 bases, with 10 bases of the junction left unmatched. The CDR3 sequence is 17 residues long. The germline CDR1 and CDR2 sequences are MNHEY and SMNVEV (reference sequence). In DNA form, the CDR3 reads TGTGCCACCACTCCCGGGACTAGCGGGTCCTCCTACAATGAGCAGTTCTTC. Translation: CATTPGTSGSSYNEQFF.

The chain recombines TRBV7-9 with TRBJ2-3; D remains unclear. The germline gives CDR1 SEHNR, CDR2 FQNEAQ (reference sequence). This CDR3 contains 14 residues. V was shortened by 4 bases and J by 7 bases, with 15 bases between the two germline ends. The CDR3 here is CASSSDPSEYTQYF. The CDR3 DNA follows: TGTGCCAGCAGCTCAGATCCTAGTGAATATACGCAGTATTTT.

This clone was observed once. The chain employs TRBV11-2 and TRBJ2-3; TRBD2 agrees at 11 bases. V gave up 3 bases and J gave up 2 bases; unmatched junction bases: 4. Germline assignment: CDR1 SGHAT and CDR2 FQNNGV. This CDR3 contains 16 residues. The CDR3 DNA sequence: TGTGCCAGCAGCTTGGTACTAGCGGGGGCCACAGATACGCAGTATTTT. It yields the protein CASSLVLAGATDTQYF.

This clone was observed a single time. V is TRBV6-4 and J is TRBJ2-7; maybe TRBD2 (5 bases). This CDR3 region has 12 residues. With 10 bases removed from V and 3 bases from J, the gap between germline ends came to 13 bases. Looked up from germline, CDR1 is MRHNA and CDR2 is SNTAGT. This chain's CDR3 is CAISTKNYEQYF. CDR3 nucleotides: TGTGCCATCTCGACTAAAAACTACGAGCAGTACTTC.

CDR3 region: CASSSSRGNTEAFF. CDR3 sequence (DNA): TGTGCCAGCAGCTCGTCCAGGGGGAACACTGAAGCTTTCTTT. The rearrangement joins TRBV5-4 to TRBJ1-1, with a tentative D call TRBD1 (6 bases). CDR3 length equals 14 residues. Germline values: CDR1 SGHNT, CDR2 YYREEE (reference sequence). The V end lost 3 bases, the J end lost 1 base, and 10 bases lay between the germline ends.

The genes are TRBV19 and TRBJ2-2; D is possibly TRBD1 (7 bases). V lost 7 bases, J lost 2 bases, and 17 bases lay in between. The CDR3 totals 16 residues. Germline values: CDR1 LNHDA, CDR2 SQIVND (reference sequence). The CDR3 bases are TGTGCCAGTAATTTCGAGACAGGGACTAACACCGGGGAGCTGTTTTTT. Translated, it gives CASNFETGTNTGELFF.

The chain recombines TRBV29-1 with TRBJ1-2, with TRBD1 as a possible D gene (6 bases). The V end lost 3 bases, the J end lost 4 bases, and 30 bases lay between the germline ends. Germline V gene sequence: CDR1 SQVTM, CDR2 ANQGSEA. The CDR3 is made up of 19 amino acids. The CDR3 protein is CSVEGVYREDILVPYGYTF. The CDR3 nucleotides read TGCAGCGTTGAGGGGGTCTACAGGGAAGACATCCTCGTCCCCTATGGCTACACCTTC.

In this sample, this clone turned up once. J is TRBJ2-7 and V is TRBV4-2; TRBD2 might be the D (6 bases). The length of the CDR3 is 15 residues. CDR1 is LGHNA, CDR2 YNFKEQ, per germline. V shed 0 bases and J shed 2 bases, with 11 bases lying between them. The CDR3 bases are TGTGCCAGCAGCCAAGAGAAGCGGGCCCCCTACGAGCAGTACTTC. Its translation: CASSQEKRAPYEQYF.

This chain links TRBV4-2 with TRBJ2-1; no firm D call. Germline V gene lookup returns CDR1 LGHNA and CDR2 YNFKEQ. The CDR3 loop spans 13 amino acids. V was clipped by 1 base and J by 5 bases, with 6 bases between them. Here the CDR3 DNA reads TGTGCCAGCAGCCAAGGTCCAAACAATGAGCAGTTCTTC. Translating it yields CASSQGPNNEQFF.

This chain uses TRBV6-4 with TRBJ2-2; D is ambiguous. V lost 5 bases, J lost 1 base, and 8 bases lay in between. The CDR3 covers 14 residues. CDR1 MRHNA and CDR2 SNTAGT come from the germline V gene. The CDR3 DNA reads TGTGCCAGCAGTAGGCGAGTGAACACCGGGGAGCTGTTTTTT. It encodes CASSRRVNTGELFF.

The chain employs TRBV4-1 and TRBJ2-3, with TRBD2 as a possible D gene (6 bases). There are 13 residues in the CDR3. CDR1 and CDR2 from the germline V gene are MGHRA and YSYEKL. The V gene lost 4 bases and the J gene lost 6 bases, with 11 bases spanning the gap. CDR3 nucleotides: TGCGCCAGCAGCCCTGTGGGGAGGGATACGCAGTATTTT. Residues: CASSPVGRDTQYF.

The rearrangement uses TRBV7-8 and TRBJ2-7; D remains unclear. V lost 3 bases and J 2 bases, leaving 5 bases between the germline ends. The CDR3 length is 12 residues. Germline V gives CDR1 SGHVS, CDR2 FQNEAQ. CDR3 DNA: TGTGCCAGCAGCTTCAATACCTACGAGCAGTACTTC. Amino acid sequence: CASSFNTYEQYF.

The chain uses TRBV29-1 and TRBJ1-4, with 7 bases identical to TRBD1. J gave up 8 bases and V 7 bases, and 7 bases lay outside the gene matches. The germline gives CDR1 SQVTM, CDR2 ANQGSEA. CDR3 length: 12 amino acids. In DNA, the CDR3 is TGCAGCGCCAGACAGGGATCCGAAAAACTGTTTTTT. The encoded protein is CSARQGSEKLFF.

Notes on this clone: This sample includes further DNA sequences coding for the same CDR3. This chain joins TRBV4-1 and TRBJ2-3; D is perhaps TRBD1 (6 bases). CDR1 is MGHRA and CDR2 is YSYEKL in the germline V gene. The germline V and J ends were trimmed by 1 base and 1 base, with 12 bases remaining between them. The CDR3 sequence is 16 residues long. The CDR3 DNA follows: TGCGCCAGCAGCCAAGGGCCAGGGGTTGGCACAGATACGCAGTATTTT. Protein product: CASSQGPGVGTDTQYF.

This chain links TRBV27 with TRBJ1-2, with D unresolved. V lost 7 bases and J 0 bases, leaving 15 bases between the germline ends. Germline V gives CDR1 MNHEY, CDR2 SMNVEV (reference sequence). The CDR3 runs to 15 residues. CDR3 protein: CASTNDGHSNYGYTF. In DNA form, the CDR3 reads TGTGCCAGCACTAACGACGGCCACTCTAACTATGGCTACACCTTC.

As to this clone: Other DNA sequences of this sample code for an identical CDR3. The chain links TRBV20-1 to TRBJ1-2; D ambiguous. V shed 3 bases and J shed 3 bases, with 2 bases lying between them. The CDR3 consists of 10 residues. Germline V lookup: CDR1 DFQATT, CDR2 SNEGSKA (reference sequence). CDR3 sequence reads: CSARDYGYTF. Written as DNA, the CDR3 is TGCAGTGCTAGGGACTATGGCTACACCTTC.

This sequence joins TRBV27 and TRBJ2-7, with 10 nucleotides matching TRBD1. Germline V gene lookup returns CDR1 MNHEY and CDR2 SMNVEV (reference sequence). The CDR3 is made up of 15 amino acids. J lost 5 bases, V lost 6 bases, and 10 bases had no gene match. CDR3 coding DNA: TGTGCCAGCAGCCCCACCGGGACAGGGGTCCACGAGCAGTACTTC. This sequence encodes CASSPTGTGVHEQYF.

Points on this clone: Other DNA variants within this sample encode the same CDR3. V usage is TRBV4-1 and J usage is TRBJ2-1, with TRBD1 matching over 8 bases. After removal of 1 base from V and 5 bases from J, the junction contained 7 bases not matched to a gene. The CDR3 runs 16 residues. The germline CDR1 and CDR2 sequences are MGHRA and YSYEKL. CDR3 region: CASSQVGGQGHNEQFF. CDR3 in DNA: TGCGCCAGCAGCCAAGTAGGAGGACAGGGACACAATGAGCAGTTCTTC.

The chain employs TRBV4-1 and TRBJ1-2, with a weak D call TRBD1 (6 bases). Germline V gives CDR1 MGHRA, CDR2 YSYEKL. Trimming shortened V by 4 bases and J by 0 bases, and 12 bases separated the two germline ends. CDR3 length: 15 amino acids. CDR3 in amino acids: CASSRGGQANYGYTF. CDR3 DNA sequence: TGCGCCAGCAGCCGGGGGGGACAAGCTAACTATGGCTACACCTTC.

The CDR3 nucleotides read TGTGCCAGCAGACATAACAGGGCCGGGGACTCCTACGAGCAGTACTTC. Translated, it gives CASRHNRAGDSYEQYF. The J gene is TRBJ2-7, the V gene TRBV7-9; D might be TRBD1 (6 bases). This CDR3 is 16 amino acids long. Germline V CDR1 and CDR2: SEHNR, FQNEAQ (reference sequence). V was trimmed by 6 bases and J by 0 bases, leaving 18 bases between them.

With regard to this clone: Other DNA sequences in the same sample also yield this CDR3. This sequence joins TRBV27 and TRBJ1-5; no definite D call. The CDR3 contains 13 residues. Germline V gene data show CDR1 as MNHEY and CDR2 as SMNVEV (reference sequence). Trimming pared 2 bases from V and 7 bases from J, leaving 9 bases between. The chain's CDR3 is CASSLGVGQPQHF. The DNA of the CDR3 is TGTGCCAGCAGTTTAGGGGTCGGGCAGCCCCAGCATTTT.